This T cell receptor beta chain stems from a study of shared clonotypes between healthy human individuals. Here immunoSEQ multiplex PCR was the method, and the copy in TCRdb shows in-frame clones only, minus some. The table records a few million clones, over 90% of them present only once. The germline gives CDR1 KGHSH, CDR2 LQKENI. CDR3 size: 15 residues. Unmatched junction bases numbered 4, after V lost 0 bases and J lost 4 bases. V usage is TRBV18 and J usage is TRBJ2-7; 9 bases match TRBD2. The sequence was obtained from a young man in good health. Some clones in this sample may be carry-over from other donors' samples. Sequencing used naive CD4+ T cells from PBMCs. Subset meaning: CD45RA+ positively selected. The CDR3 loop is CASSPPTSGFYEQYF. The CDR3 DNA follows: TGTGCCAGCTCACCACCGACTAGCGGTTTTTACGAGCAGTACTTC.